These 31 T cell receptor beta chains came from one sample sequenced in a study of identical twins. TCRdb reprocessed the 5' RACE reads via MiXCR and lists one record per CDR3 protein. The data hold some 590,000 distinct CDR3 sequences, with around 9.6% observed a single time. These data also formed part of another study, on yellow fever vaccine responses in identical twins.

The sample taken for sequencing was PBMCs. These receptors were obtained from a woman younger than 35 in good health.

There are a few counts of this clonotype. V is TRBV11-2 and J is TRBJ2-2; 9 bases match TRBD2. This CDR3 spans 18 amino acids. The V segment lost 5 bases and the J segment 8 bases; nucleotides outside the gene matches: 18. Looked up from germline, CDR1 is SGHAT and CDR2 is FQNNGV. The CDR3 reads CASSAGLAQGHFAGELFF. The CDR3 DNA is TGTGCCAGCAGCGCCGGACTAGCGCAAGGACACTTTGCAGGGGAGCTGTTTTTT.

The rearrangement uses TRBV6-1 and TRBJ2-7; 8 bases align to TRBD2. Germline CDR1 reads MNHNS; CDR2 reads SASEGT. The CDR3 sequence is 13 residues long. With 7 bases clipped from V and 3 bases from J, the junction kept 5 bases outside the gene matches. The CDR3 DNA is TGTGCCAGCACCCCAGCGGGAGTCTACGAGCAGTACTTC. This encodes CASTPAGVYEQYF.

This clonotype was detected ten times or more. This rearrangement joins TRBV20-1 to TRBJ2-7, with D possibly TRBD2 on 6 matching bases. This CDR3 region has 14 residues. From germline, CDR1 is DFQATT and CDR2 SNEGSKA (reference sequence). Trimming stripped 1 base from V and 2 bases from J, with 12 bases between. CDR3 sequence reads: CSARGASAPYEQYF. The CDR3 DNA follows: TGCAGTGCTAGAGGCGCTAGCGCTCCCTACGAGCAGTACTTC.

This chain joins TRBV7-2 and TRBJ1-2; TRBD1 aligns across 10 bases. The germline V gene has CDR1 SGHTA and CDR2 FQGNSA. V was clipped by 6 bases and J by 8 bases; unmatched bases: 15. This CDR3 is 16 amino acids long. CDR3 DNA sequence: TGTGCCAGCAGGTTACTTGGGACAGGGGAAAGAGAGGGCTACACCTTC. Protein: CASRLLGTGEREGYTF.

This clonotype has ten or more counts. This chain links TRBV7-9 with TRBJ2-2; 7 bases are shared with TRBD1. The CDR3 runs 14 residues. V shed 11 bases and J 5 bases; nucleotides not matched to a gene: 11. Germline CDR1 SEHNR, CDR2 FQNEAQ (reference sequence). The CDR3 spells CAGSKGQVTGELFF. The CDR3 DNA follows: TGTGCCGGGAGCAAAGGACAGGTGACCGGGGAGCTGTTTTTT.

The chain employs TRBV10-3 and TRBJ2-1; 8 bases are a match to TRBD2. The V and J ends lost 6 bases and 4 bases, in that order; junction bases with no gene match: 5. Germline CDR1 and CDR2: ENHRY and SYGVKD. The CDR3 is made up of 14 amino acids. The CDR3 spells CAISEREIYNEQFF. In DNA, the CDR3 is TGTGCCATCAGCGAGCGGGAGATATACAATGAGCAGTTCTTC.

This clonotype occurred many times. The genes are TRBV4-3 and TRBJ2-1; D ambiguous. The V gene lost 0 bases and the J gene lost 1 base, with 13 bases spanning the gap. The CDR3 is made up of 17 amino acids. Germline CDR1 is LGHNA and CDR2 is YSLEER. The CDR3 reads CASSQDLLLPSYNEQFF. In DNA form, the CDR3 reads TGCGCCAGCAGCCAAGATCTGCTACTACCGTCCTACAATGAGCAGTTCTTC.

The table lists this clonotype with many counts. This chain joins TRBV18 and TRBJ2-3; 7 bases map to TRBD1. This CDR3 is 14 amino acids long. J lost 7 bases, V lost 2 bases, and 6 bases had no gene match. The germline CDR1 and CDR2 sequences are KGHSH and LQKENI. Here the CDR3 DNA reads TGTGCCAGCTCACCAGGGACAGTTGGAAATACGCAGTATTTT. Residues: CASSPGTVGNTQYF.

This clonotype appeared many times. The chain employs TRBV14 and TRBJ2-1; perhaps TRBD2 as D (6 bases). Germline lookup yields CDR1 SGHDN and CDR2 FVKESK. This CDR3 has 14 amino acids. Deletions cut 4 bases from V and 6 bases from J, with 13 bases between. CDR3 sequence: CASSPGGSFNEQFF. As DNA, the CDR3 is TGTGCCAGCAGCCCTGGGGGGAGCTTCAATGAGCAGTTCTTC. Variable domain in full (rest from reference TRBV14 and TRBJ2-1): EAGVTQFPSHSVIEKGQTVTLRCDPISGHDNLYWYRRVMGKEIKFLLHFVKESKQDESGMPNNRFLAERTGGTYSTLKVQPAELEDSGVYFCASSPGGSFNEQFFGPGTRLTVL.

This clonotype was observed many times. The chain couples TRBV5-1 to TRBJ1-2; tentative D call: TRBD1 (6 bases). V was cut by 0 bases and J by 5 bases, with 20 bases left in between. The CDR3 runs 17 residues. CDR1 and CDR2 from the germline V gene are SGHRS and YFSETQ. The CDR3 coding sequence is TGCGCCAGCAGCTTGGTTGAAGCCGGGACACCCGTATATGGCTACACCTTC. As protein: CASSLVEAGTPVYGYTF.

In its sample, this clonotype was seen a few times. V usage is TRBV20-1 and J usage is TRBJ2-1; possibly TRBD1 for D (6 bases). V was cut by 5 bases and J by 7 bases, with 15 bases left in between. Per germline, CDR1 DFQATT and CDR2 SNEGSKA (reference sequence). This CDR3 spans 13 amino acids. Here the CDR3 reads CSADSTGTNEQFF. The CDR3 DNA follows: TGCAGTGCTGACTCAACAGGGACGAATGAGCAGTTCTTC.

This clonotype was recorded at least ten times. The CDR3 nucleotides read TGCAGTGCTAGAGGCGGGGACAGTCCCTACGAGCAGTACTTC. The encoded protein is CSARGGDSPYEQYF. This rearrangement joins TRBV20-1 to TRBJ2-7, with D possibly matching TRBD1 (7 bases). The germline gives CDR1 DFQATT, CDR2 SNEGSKA (reference sequence). Trimming shortened V by 1 base and J by 2 bases, and 12 bases separated the two germline ends. The length of the CDR3 is 14 residues.

This clonotype has just a few counts. The CDR3 DNA reads TGTGCCAGCAGCTTGCACAGGGCCACTGAAGCTTTCTTT. Its protein product is CASSLHRATEAFF. The rearrangement uses TRBV5-5 and TRBJ1-1, with TRBD1 as a possible D gene (6 bases). V gave up 1 base and J gave up 4 bases, with 8 bases separating them. The CDR3 is made up of 13 amino acids. Germline loops: CDR1 SGHKS, CDR2 YYEKEE (reference sequence).

This clonotype occurred many times. The chain recombines TRBV2 with TRBJ2-3; 9 bases map to TRBD2. The length of the CDR3 is 14 residues. V trimming: 7 bases; J trimming: 0 bases; junction bases outside the gene matches: 2. Germline-derived CDR1 and CDR2 are SNHLY and FYNNEI. Here the CDR3 DNA reads TGTGCCAGCAAGGGACTAGCCAGCACAGATACGCAGTATTTT. Translated, it gives CASKGLASTDTQYF. Variable domain in full (rest from reference TRBV2 and TRBJ2-3): EPEVTQTPSHQVTQMGQEVILRCVPISNHLYFYWYRQILGQKVEFLVSFYNNEISEKSEIFDDQFSVERPDGSNFTLKIRSTKLEDSAMYFCASKGLASTDTQYFGPGTRLTVL.

The chain has TRBV10-3 and TRBJ2-3; 7 bases agree with TRBD2. There are 14 residues in the CDR3. Trimming at V came to 7 bases and at J to 4 bases, leaving 8 bases not matched to a gene. Germline CDR1 reads ENHRY; CDR2 reads SYGVKD. In DNA form, the CDR3 reads TGTGCCATCAAGCTGCCGGGGGGATCAGATACGCAGTATTTT. Its protein product is CAIKLPGGSDTQYF.

The sample holds many counts of this clonotype. The CDR3 DNA follows: TGCAGTGCATTCACGGAAGAGACCCAGTACTTC. Residues: CSAFTEETQYF. The chain employs TRBV20-1 and TRBJ2-5; D unclear. Trimming shortened V by 6 bases and J by 3 bases, and 8 bases separated the two germline ends. This CDR3 is 11 amino acids long. CDR1 is DFQATT and CDR2 is SNEGSKA in the germline V gene (reference sequence).

V usage is TRBV10-1 and J usage is TRBJ2-7; D is possibly TRBD1 (5 bases). V was pared by 4 bases and J by 1 base, with 14 bases between. This CDR3 region has 15 residues. Germline V gives CDR1 WNHNN, CDR2 SYGVQD (reference sequence). CDR3 region: CASSGTQSGSYEQYF. CDR3 coding DNA: TGCGCCAGCAGTGGGACACAGTCGGGTTCCTACGAGCAGTACTTC.

The table lists this clonotype with a few counts. The chain couples TRBV15 to TRBJ2-7; unclear D gene. This CDR3 comprises 15 residues. Trimming took 0 bases from V and 3 from J, leaving 12 bases between them. CDR1 is LNHNV, CDR2 YYDKDF, per germline (reference sequence). The CDR3 DNA sequence: TGTGCCACCAGCAGAGAACCTTCGGGTCACTACGAGCAGTACTTC. Protein sequence: CATSREPSGHYEQYF. Together with reference TRBV15 and TRBJ2-7, the CDR3 gives the full variable domain: DAMVIQNPRYQVTQFGKPVTLSCSQTLNHNVMYWYQQKSSQAPKLLFHYYDKDFNNEADTPDNFQSRRPNTSFCFLDIRSPGLGDTAMYLCATSREPSGHYEQYFGPGTRLTVT.

This clonotype was recorded a few times. The CDR3 is CASSPWDRPYNEQFF. CDR3 bases: TGTGCCAGCAGTCCATGGGACAGACCTTACAATGAGCAGTTCTTC. The rearrangement links TRBV7-2 to TRBJ2-1; 7 positions match TRBD1. The germline V gene has CDR1 SGHTA and CDR2 FQGNSA. Trimming removed 6 bases from V and 4 bases from J; junction bases left unmatched: 9. The CDR3 is 15 residues long.

This chain links TRBV6-1 with TRBJ1-6; D is undetermined. The CDR3 has 14 amino acids. CDR1 is MNHNS and CDR2 is SASEGT in the germline V gene. The V gene lost 7 bases and the J gene lost 7 bases, with 14 bases spanning the gap. This CDR3 is CASKPGRRNSPLHF. CDR3 bases: TGTGCCAGCAAACCTGGCAGGAGGAATTCACCCCTCCACTTT.

The table lists this clonotype with many counts. The chain's CDR3 is CASSLELGQTFKNIQYF. The CDR3 region has the DNA TGCGCCAGCAGCTTGGAATTGGGACAGACTTTCAAAAACATTCAGTACTTC. J is TRBJ2-4 and V is TRBV5-1; 7 bases line up with TRBD1. The CDR3 covers 17 residues. Trimming at V came to 0 bases and at J to 3 bases, leaving 9 bases not matched to a gene. Germline assignment: CDR1 SGHRS and CDR2 YFSETQ.

The V call is TRBV7-9, the J call TRBJ2-1; D might be TRBD2 (5 bases). Germline V CDR1 and CDR2: SEHNR, FQNEAQ (reference sequence). CDR3 length: 13 amino acids. The ends were cut back, 3 bases at V and 7 bases at J, with 10 bases in the middle. CDR3 DNA: TGTGCCAGCAGCTTTGTTGTAGCGAATGAGCAGTTCTTC. Its protein is CASSFVVANEQFF.

This chain connects TRBV10-2 to TRBJ2-3; D might be TRBD2 (6 bases). This CDR3 comprises 14 residues. V was pared by 7 bases and J by 2 bases, with 13 bases between. Germline CDR1 reads WSHSY; CDR2 reads SAAADI. In DNA form, the CDR3 reads TGCGCCAGCACCCCCGGGGGACCCACAGATACGCAGTATTTT. Its protein is CASTPGGPTDTQYF.

This sequence joins TRBV7-2 and TRBJ1-6; unclear D gene. The CDR3 is 16 residues long. Germline V gene sequence: CDR1 SGHTA, CDR2 FQGNSA. V dropped 0 bases and J dropped 3 bases, with 9 bases sitting between them. As DNA, the CDR3 is TGTGCCAGCAGCTTAGCAGGGATTATCTATAATTCACCCCTCCACTTT. As protein: CASSLAGIIYNSPLHF.

This clonotype was recorded at least ten times. The chain is built from TRBV5-1 and TRBJ2-1, with 9 bases matching TRBD2. Germline loops: CDR1 SGHRS, CDR2 YFSETQ. J gave up 7 bases and V 4 bases, and 12 bases lay outside the gene matches. The CDR3 totals 16 residues. The CDR3 DNA is TGCGCCAGCAGCACCCTTTCAGCGGGAGGAAAGAATGAGCAGTTCTTC. It encodes CASSTLSAGGKNEQFF. Full variable domain (missing parts from reference TRBV5-1 and TRBJ2-1): KAGVTQTPRYLIKTRGQQVTLSCSPISGHRSVSWYQQTPGQGLQFLFEYFSETQRNKGNFPGRFSGRQFSNSRSEMNVSTLELGDSALYLCASSTLSAGGKNEQFFGPGTRLTVL.

This clonotype showed up many times. The chain couples TRBV3-1 to TRBJ2-3; 9 bases line up with TRBD2. The ends lost 3 bases at V and 2 bases at J; junction bases unmatched: 9. Germline lookup yields CDR1 LGHDT and CDR2 YNNKEL (reference sequence). The CDR3 extends over 17 amino acids. CDR3 region: CASSHVRLAVTTDTQYF. DNA for the CDR3: TGTGCCAGCAGCCATGTGCGACTAGCGGTCACCACAGATACGCAGTATTTT.

This clonotype came up a few times. The chain employs TRBV7-2 and TRBJ2-5, with D tentatively TRBD2 (6 bases). The CDR3 spans 16 residues. Germline V CDR1 and CDR2: SGHTA, FQGNSA. Trimming cost V 1 base and J 5 bases, with 17 bases left between them. The CDR3 is CASSLGAWGVYETQYF. Written as DNA, the CDR3 is TGTGCCAGCAGCTTAGGGGCTTGGGGGGTCTATGAGACCCAGTACTTC.

The V gene is TRBV4-3, the J gene TRBJ2-7; possibly TRBD1 or TRBD2 for D (5 bases each). The germline gives CDR1 LGHNA, CDR2 YSLEER. Trimming shortened V by 0 bases and J by 4 bases, and 16 bases separated the two germline ends. This CDR3 comprises 16 residues. CDR3 coding DNA: TGCGCCAGCAGCCAAGATCGAGGGACCCTATTTTACGAGCAGTACTTC. It is translated as CASSQDRGTLFYEQYF.

The table lists this clonotype with many counts. V usage is TRBV12-3 or TRBV12-4 and J usage is TRBJ2-7, with D perhaps matching TRBD2 (6 bases). V was trimmed by 6 bases and J by 0 bases, leaving 18 bases between them. The CDR3 has 16 amino acids. CDR3 nucleotide sequence: TGTGCCAGCAGATCCCAAAGCGGAGGGGTCTCCTACGAGCAGTACTTC. Protein: CASRSQSGGVSYEQYF.

There are many counts of this clonotype. The CDR3 DNA sequence: TGTGCCAGCAGCCCCCCGACAGGGCTAGCGGGACATTACAATGAGCAGTTCTTC. It encodes CASSPPTGLAGHYNEQFF. V is TRBV11-1 and J is TRBJ2-1; 9 bases line up with TRBD2. CDR3 length: 18 amino acids. Trimming at V came to 5 bases and at J to 4 bases, leaving 15 bases not matched to a gene. The germline V gene encodes CDR1 SGHAT and CDR2 FQDESV (reference sequence).

There are many counts of this clonotype. The chain carries TRBV5-5 and TRBJ2-2; 8 bases map to TRBD2. Germline lookup yields CDR1 SGHKS and CDR2 YYEKEE (reference sequence). The CDR3 contains 15 residues. Germline trimming cut 5 bases from V and 5 bases from J; bases unmatched to any gene: 8. Here the CDR3 reads CASSLSGISTGELFF. CDR3 nucleotide sequence: TGTGCCAGCAGTCTTAGCGGGATATCTACCGGGGAGCTGTTTTTT.